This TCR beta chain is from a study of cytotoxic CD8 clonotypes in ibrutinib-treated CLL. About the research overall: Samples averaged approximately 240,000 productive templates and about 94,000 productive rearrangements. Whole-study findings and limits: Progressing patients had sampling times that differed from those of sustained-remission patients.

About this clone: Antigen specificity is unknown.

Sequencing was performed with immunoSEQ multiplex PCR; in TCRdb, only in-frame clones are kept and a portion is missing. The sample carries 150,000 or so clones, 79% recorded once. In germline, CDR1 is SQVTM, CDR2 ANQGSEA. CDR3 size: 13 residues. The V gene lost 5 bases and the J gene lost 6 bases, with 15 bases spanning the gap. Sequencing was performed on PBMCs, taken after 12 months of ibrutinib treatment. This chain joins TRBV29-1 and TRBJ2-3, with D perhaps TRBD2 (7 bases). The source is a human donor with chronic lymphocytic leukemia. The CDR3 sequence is CSVTEGGADTQYF. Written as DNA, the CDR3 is TGCAGCGTTACGGAGGGGGGGGCGGATACGCAGTATTTT.